These 28 T cell receptor beta chains came from one sample sequenced in a study of T-cell memory formation after mild COVID-19. Each CDR3 protein gets one entry after TCRdb re-called the 5' RACE reads with MiXCR. The sample comprises some 440,000 distinct CDR3 sequences, approximately 25% of which are singletons, and around 12% rests with the top ten. The source material was PBMCs or a T cell subset sorted from them (not recorded which). These receptors all stem from an adult woman who had mild COVID-19 (a few samples of this study predate the infection). Cell type and time point are not known.

V gene TRBV6-2 or TRBV6-3 combines with J gene TRBJ2-5; 9 nucleotides line up with TRBD2. Germline CDR1 reads MNHEY; CDR2 reads SVGEGT. Trimming at V came to 5 bases and at J to 5 bases, leaving 9 bases not matched to a gene. CDR3 length: 15 amino acids. In DNA, the CDR3 is TGTGCCAGCAGTACTCTAGCGGGGAAGAGGGAGACCCAGTACTTC. The encoded protein is CASSTLAGKRETQYF.

This sequence joins TRBV24-1 and TRBJ2-3; D not certain. This CDR3 contains 13 residues. Germline V gives CDR1 KGHDR, CDR2 SFDVKD. The ends were cut back, 4 bases at V and 0 bases at J, with 4 bases in the middle. The DNA for the CDR3 is TGTGCCACCAGTGAAACTAGCACAGATACGCAGTATTTT. Amino acids: CATSETSTDTQYF.

The rearrangement links TRBV15 to TRBJ2-2; 7 bases fit TRBD1. V was clipped by 0 bases and J by 3 bases; unmatched bases: 10. The CDR3 length is 18 residues. The germline V gene encodes CDR1 LNHNV and CDR2 YYDKDF (reference sequence). The CDR3 DNA sequence: TGTGCCACCAGCAGAGAAGTGAGACAGGGCCGTTACACCGGGGAGCTGTTTTTT. Encoded protein: CATSREVRQGRYTGELFF.

CDR3 loop: CASSFTGTAQETQYF. The CDR3 nucleotides read TGTGCCAGCAGCTTTACCGGGACAGCCCAAGAGACCCAGTACTTC. The V and J genes are TRBV11-2 and TRBJ2-5, with 7 bases matching TRBD1. V was clipped by 3 bases and J by 1 base; unmatched bases: 5. CDR1 and CDR2 (germline): SGHAT, FQNNGV. The CDR3 covers 15 residues. Based on the CDR3 plus reference TRBV11-2 and TRBJ2-5, the full variable domain is EAGVAQSPRYKIIEKRQSVAFWCNPISGHATLYWYQQILGQGPKLLIQFQNNGVVDDSQLPKDRFSAERLKGVDSTLKIQPAKLEDSAVYLCASSFTGTAQETQYFGPGTRLLVL.

Only a few counts were recorded for this clonotype. The chain joins TRBV11-2 to TRBJ2-4; D not certain. The V gene's germline CDR1 is SGHAT and CDR2 FQNNGV. CDR3 length equals 11 residues. Trimming cost V 6 bases and J 5 bases, with 5 bases left between them. DNA for the CDR3: TGTGCCAGCAGTCTAGAAAACATTCAGTACTTC. Amino acids: CASSLENIQYF.

This clonotype has just a few counts. This chain joins TRBV9 and TRBJ1-5; the match to TRBD1 covers 9 bases. Trimming removed 4 bases from V and 1 base from J; junction bases left unmatched: 6. Germline V gene lookup returns CDR1 SGDLS and CDR2 YYNGEE. The CDR3 is 16 residues long. The CDR3 bases are TGTGCCAGCAGCCCCGGGACAGGGAGGAGCAATCAGCCCCAGCATTTT. Translated, it gives CASSPGTGRSNQPQHF.

This clonotype was observed a handful of times. The chain joins TRBV20-1 to TRBJ2-7, with D hard to call. V was cut by 3 bases and J by 4 bases, with 19 bases left in between. The CDR3 is 15 residues long. Per germline, CDR1 DFQATT and CDR2 SNEGSKA (reference sequence). The chain's CDR3 is CSASRGYQVRYEQYF. The CDR3 bases are TGCAGTGCTAGTCGAGGTTACCAGGTCCGGTACGAGCAGTACTTC.

The J gene is TRBJ1-5, the V gene TRBV4-1; D perhaps matches TRBD1 (6 bases). Germline V gene lookup returns CDR1 MGHRA and CDR2 YSYEKL. The V end was cut by 3 bases, the J end by 1 base, with 13 bases between. The CDR3 totals 16 residues. This chain's CDR3 is CASSHVFGQSNQPQHF. For the CDR3, the DNA is TGCGCCAGCAGCCACGTATTCGGACAGAGCAATCAGCCCCAGCATTTT.

This chain joins TRBV5-5 and TRBJ1-1, with D hard to call. V gave up 2 bases and J gave up 1 base, with 9 bases separating them. The CDR3 extends over 14 amino acids. Germline V CDR1 and CDR2: SGHKS, YYEKEE (reference sequence). CDR3 sequence reads: CASSLWQTNTEAFF. In nucleotides, the CDR3 is TGTGCCAGCAGCTTATGGCAGACGAACACTGAAGCTTTCTTT.

The V call is TRBV13, the J call TRBJ2-1, with no clear D. V lost 5 bases, J lost 5 bases, and 10 bases lay in between. The CDR3 is made up of 13 amino acids. Germline lookup yields CDR1 PRHDT and CDR2 FYEKMQ (reference sequence). For the CDR3, the DNA is TGTGCCAGCAGCCCCCAGGTTAACAATGAGCAGTTCTTC. Protein sequence: CASSPQVNNEQFF. The full variable domain, with the rest looked up from reference TRBV13 and TRBJ2-1, is AAGVIQSPRHLIKEKRETATLKCYPIPRHDTVYWYQQGPGQDPQFLISFYEKMQSDKGSIPDRFSAQQFSDYHSELNMSSLELGDSALYFCASSPQVNNEQFFGPGTRLTVL.

The chain has TRBV5-1 and TRBJ2-1, with D hard to call. This CDR3 is 15 amino acids long. Germline values: CDR1 SGHRS, CDR2 YFSETQ. The ends were cut back, 0 bases at V and 1 base at J, with 8 bases in the middle. CDR3 protein: CASSLGAASYNEQFF. The DNA of the CDR3 is TGCGCCAGCAGCTTGGGGGCGGCTTCCTACAATGAGCAGTTCTTC.

The V gene is TRBV20-1, the J gene TRBJ2-1; tentatively, D is TRBD1 (5 bases). This CDR3 has 13 amino acids. Germline-derived CDR1 and CDR2 are DFQATT and SNEGSKA (reference sequence). Trimming took off 0 bases at V and 5 bases at J, with 8 bases between the two ends. CDR3 sequence reads: CSARDPGHNEQFF. As DNA, the CDR3 is TGCAGTGCTAGAGATCCAGGGCACAATGAGCAGTTCTTC.

CDR3 nucleotides: TGCGCCAGCAGTCAATCTGGCTCCCACAGAGGCCCGAACACCGGGGAGCTGTTTTTT. Its translation: CASSQSGSHRGPNTGELFF. The rearrangement uses TRBV23-1 and TRBJ2-2, with D unclear. TRBV23-1 is placed among ORFs of uncertain function. Deletions cut 0 bases from V and 0 bases from J, with 17 bases between. The CDR3 is made up of 19 amino acids.

The chain has TRBV20-1 and TRBJ1-5; TRBD1 agrees at 8 bases. V lost 6 bases, J lost 1 base, and 8 bases stayed unmatched. Germline assignment: CDR1 DFQATT and CDR2 SNEGSKA (reference sequence). The CDR3 runs to 15 residues. The CDR3 here is CSAPGDRSSNQPQHF. The DNA for the CDR3 is TGCAGTGCACCTGGGGACAGGTCCAGCAATCAGCCCCAGCATTTT.

This clonotype showed up just a few times. V is TRBV9 and J is TRBJ1-1; D may be TRBD1 (6 bases). The CDR3 has 14 amino acids. Germline V gene lookup returns CDR1 SGDLS and CDR2 YYNGEE. Trimming removed 3 bases at V and 3 bases at J, with 12 bases between. The CDR3: CASSAGQSYTEAFF. The DNA of the CDR3 is TGTGCCAGCAGCGCAGGACAGTCTTACACTGAAGCTTTCTTT. The entire variable domain, with the rest obtained from reference TRBV9 and TRBJ1-1, is as follows: DSGVTQTPKHLITATGQRVTLRCSPRSGDLSVYWYQQSLDQGLQFLIQYYNGEERAKGNILERFSAQQFPDLHSELNLSSLELGDSALYFCASSAGQSYTEAFFGQGTRLTVV.

This clonotype was observed a handful of times. The chain is built from TRBV3-1 and TRBJ2-1; D tentatively fits TRBD1 or TRBD2 (6 bases each). The CDR3 totals 14 residues. Germline CDR1 and CDR2: LGHDT and YNNKEL (reference sequence). The V and J ends lost 3 bases and 9 bases respectively, with 15 bases between them. This CDR3 is CASSHGGGRSEQFF. The CDR3 DNA reads as TGTGCCAGCAGCCATGGTGGGGGGCGCAGTGAGCAGTTCTTC.

The rearrangement links TRBV19 to TRBJ1-5; tentative D call: TRBD1 (5 bases). The CDR3 totals 15 residues. V was clipped by 2 bases and J by 6 bases, with 14 bases between them. Germline V CDR1 and CDR2: LNHDA, SQIVND (reference sequence). In DNA, the CDR3 is TGTGCCAGTAGTATATTGCAGGCGGGGGGTCAGCCCCAGCATTTT. It translates to CASSILQAGGQPQHF.

The chain uses TRBV7-2 and TRBJ1-2; no clear D gene. CDR3 size: 17 residues. Germline V gene lookup returns CDR1 SGHTA and CDR2 FQGNSA. Trimming took 2 bases from V and 3 from J, leaving 19 bases between them. CDR3 loop: CASSLSGRRAGDYGYTF. In DNA form, the CDR3 reads TGTGCCAGCAGCTTAAGCGGCCGAAGGGCAGGAGACTATGGCTACACCTTC.

This clonotype occurred a few times. This CDR3 is CASSESLAGSFETQYF. The CDR3 DNA reads as TGTGCCAGCAGTGAATCGCTAGCGGGATCTTTTGAGACCCAGTACTTC. V usage is TRBV6-1 and J usage is TRBJ2-5; 9 nucleotides align to TRBD2. Germline V CDR1 and CDR2: MNHNS, SASEGT. V lost 2 bases to trimming and J lost 5 bases; unmatched junction nucleotides: 9. CDR3 length: 16 amino acids.

This clonotype showed up just a few times. The J gene is TRBJ2-6, the V gene TRBV5-6; the D is unclear. The V end was cut by 4 bases, the J end by 3 bases, with 5 bases between. The CDR3 is made up of 13 amino acids. Germline V CDR1 and CDR2: SGHDT, YYEEEE. CDR3 DNA: TGTGCCAGCAGCGGGGATGGGGCCAACGTCCTGACTTTC. It yields the protein CASSGDGANVLTF. The variable domain in full, completed from reference TRBV5-6 and TRBJ2-6, reads DAGVTQSPTHLIKTRGQQVTLRCSPKSGHDTVSWYQQALGQGPQFIFQYYEEEERQRGNFPDRFSGHQFPNYSSELNVNALLLGDSALYLCASSGDGANVLTFGAGSRLTVL.

This clonotype was seen more than once but under ten times. The J gene is TRBJ2-4, the V gene TRBV4-1, with 9 bases identical to TRBD2. J was trimmed by 8 bases and V by 5 bases; bases with no gene match: 13. Germline values: CDR1 MGHRA, CDR2 YSYEKL. This CDR3 contains 16 residues. The DNA for the CDR3 is TGCGCCAGCAGCAGGCGGGAGGGGGGGCCTGGTTACATTCAGTACTTC. Translated, it gives CASSRREGGPGYIQYF.

This chain connects TRBV2 to TRBJ1-3; D is possibly TRBD1 (6 bases). The germline CDR1 and CDR2 sequences are SNHLY and FYNNEI. Trimming took 6 bases from V and 0 from J, leaving 18 bases between them. CDR3 length equals 17 residues. The CDR3 region is CASRTGGRDPSGNTIYF. In nucleotides, the CDR3 is TGTGCCAGCAGAACCGGGGGCAGGGACCCCTCTGGAAACACCATATATTTT.

This clonotype turned up a few times. The chain employs TRBV15 and TRBJ2-3; 11 bases are a match to TRBD2. Trimming at V came to 4 bases and at J to 3 bases, leaving 6 bases not matched to a gene. The CDR3 spans 16 residues. The V gene's germline CDR1 is LNHNV and CDR2 YYDKDF (reference sequence). The CDR3 DNA is TGTGCCACCAGCATCTCCGGGACTAGCGGAACAGATACGCAGTATTTT. It is translated as CATSISGTSGTDTQYF.

This clonotype has just a few counts. The chain couples TRBV9 to TRBJ1-2; 7 bases match TRBD1. The CDR3 consists of 19 residues. V lost 0 bases and J lost 5; bases outside the gene matches: 19. Germline V gives CDR1 SGDLS, CDR2 YYNGEE. CDR3 in amino acids: CASSVVGYIRQGEGYGYTF. In nucleotides, the CDR3 is TGTGCCAGCAGCGTAGTAGGATATATACGACAGGGAGAAGGGTATGGCTACACCTTC.

This clonotype was seen more than once but under ten times. The rearrangement joins TRBV20-1 to TRBJ1-1; 10 bases agree with TRBD1. There are 13 residues in the CDR3. After removal of 6 bases from V and 6 bases from J, the junction contained 7 bases not matched to a gene. The V gene's germline CDR1 is DFQATT and CDR2 SNEGSKA (reference sequence). The CDR3 here is CSAQRQGAAEAFF. The DNA of the CDR3 is TGCAGTGCACAACGACAGGGGGCGGCTGAAGCTTTCTTT.

The chain recombines TRBV20-1 with TRBJ2-1; 8 bases agree with TRBD2. Trimming cost V 0 bases and J 2 bases; bases outside gene matches: 12. The CDR3 is 18 residues long. The germline gives CDR1 DFQATT, CDR2 SNEGSKA (reference sequence). Here the CDR3 DNA reads TGCAGTGCTAGAGAACAGGGCGGGGGGCCGCCCCCCTACAATGAGCAGTTCTTC. Its translation is CSAREQGGGPPPYNEQFF.

The chain uses TRBV10-3 and TRBJ1-4; D is possibly TRBD1 (5 bases). CDR1 and CDR2 (germline): ENHRY, SYGVKD. Trimming pared 9 bases from V and 5 bases from J, leaving 13 bases between. CDR3 length equals 13 residues. CDR3 in DNA: TGTGCCATTGGCTTTGGGGGAAATGAAAAACTGTTTTTT. This encodes CAIGFGGNEKLFF.

This clonotype has only a few counts. The junction shows a germline mismatch at one end, possibly a read error. The chain couples TRBV9 to TRBJ2-7, with D possibly matching TRBD2 (5 bases). Germline V gene data show CDR1 as SGDLS and CDR2 as YYNGEE. The CDR3 runs to 13 residues. This CDR3 is CASSVADSYEQYF. CDR3 in DNA: TGTGCCAGTAGCGTGGCCGATTCCTACGAGCAGTACTTC.